Listed below are T cell receptor beta chains from one sample, sequenced in a study of shared clonotypes between healthy human individuals. TCRdb keeps only in-frame clones here, not all; method: immunoSEQ multiplex PCR. Among approximately 2,000,000 clones listed, around 93% were seen once. Sequenced sample: naive CD4+ T cells from PBMCs. All receptors come from a man between 18 and 29 years old in good health. Some clones in this sample may be carry-over from other donors' samples. The CDR3 runs from the conserved cysteine through the conserved F or W. Fields, in order: clone size, D gene, V gene, J gene, CDR3 protein, CDR3 DNA. D genes are given only for firm matches. Clone size is not always given. Where it is, it says once, few, many or a class for expanded clones.

.	.	TRBV14	TRBJ2-5	CASSQVRWTDPVRETQYF	TGTGCCAGCAGCCAAGTTAGGTGGACGGACCCAGTCAGAGAGACCCAGTACTTC
.	.	TRBV4-1	TRBJ2-1	CASSQVGRGRHNEQFF	TGCGCCAGCAGCCAAGTGGGACGCGGCAGACACAATGAGCAGTTCTTC
.	.	TRBV5-1	TRBJ2-2	CASSRLDGNTGELFF	TGCGCCAGCAGCCGATTGGACGGTAACACCGGGGAGCTGTTTTTT
.	.	TRBV9	TRBJ2-5	CASSVATQGTQYF	TGTGCCAGCAGCGTAGCGACTCAGGGGACCCAGTACTTC
once	TRBD2	TRBV5-4	TRBJ2-3	CASSLSSGGAIPDTQYF	TGTGCCAGCAGCCTTTCTAGCGGAGGGGCAATCCCAGATACGCAGTATTTT
.	.	TRBV7-2	TRBJ2-7	CASSLGAGATYEQYF	TGTGCCAGCAGCTTAGGGGCAGGGGCTACCTACGAGCAGTACTTC
.	.	TRBV2	TRBJ2-7	CASSPTPYINEQYF	TGTGCCAGCAGCCCCACCCCATATATTAACGAGCAGTACTTC
.	.	TRBV5-8	TRBJ2-5	CASSLEVGSQETQYF	TGTGCCAGCAGCTTGGAGGTGGGGTCACAAGAGACCCAGTACTTC
.	TRBD2	TRBV11-2	TRBJ2-5	CASSSASGRVETQYF	TGTGCCAGCAGCTCTGCTAGCGGGAGGGTAGAGACCCAGTACTTC
.	TRBD1	TRBV9	TRBJ2-7	CASSAGTGHYEQYF	TGTGCCAGCAGCGCCGGGACAGGGCACTACGAGCAGTACTTC
.	.	TRBV28	TRBJ1-1	CASSLSLNTEAFF	TGTGCCAGCAGTTTGTCACTAAACACTGAAGCTTTCTTT
.	TRBD2	TRBV19	TRBJ2-1	CASSIAASGRAYHEQFF	TGTGCCAGTAGTATAGCGGCTAGCGGGAGGGCCTATCATGAGCAGTTCTTC
.	.	TRBV19	TRBJ2-4	CASSLAGRGGDIQYF	TGTGCCAGTAGTTTAGCAGGACGAGGGGGGGACATTCAGTACTTC
once	.	TRBV7-3	TRBJ2-1	CASTGSGNEQFF	TGTGCCAGCACGGGGTCTGGGAATGAGCAGTTCTTC
.	TRBD1	TRBV5-1	TRBJ2-7	CASSLRDRGSYEQYF	TGCGCCAGCAGCTTGAGGGACAGGGGGAGCTACGAGCAGTACTTC
once	TRBD2	TRBV4-3	TRBJ2-4	CASSQNLAGVDIQYF	TGCGCCAGCAGCCAAAATCTAGCGGGAGTCGACATTCAGTACTTC
.	.	TRBV10-2	TRBJ2-2	CASSERGSTGELFF	TGCGCCAGCAGTGAAAGGGGTAGCACCGGGGAGCTGTTTTTT
few	.	TRBV2	TRBJ1-1	CASSEDRVVWFAFF	TGTGCCAGCAGTGAAGACAGGGTGGTATGGTTCGCTTTCTTT
.	.	TRBV5-1	TRBJ2-7	CASRRTSSSYEQYF	TGCGCCAGCAGACGGACGAGTAGCTCCTACGAGCAGTACTTC
once	.	TRBV28	TRBJ1-5	CASSFRGLGQPQHF	TGTGCCAGCAGTTTCAGGGGTTTGGGACAGCCCCAGCATTTT
.	.	TRBV7-2	TRBJ2-7	CASSYRQVYEQYF	TGTGCCAGCAGCTACCGACAGGTCTACGAGCAGTACTTC
.	.	TRBV7-2	TRBJ1-1	CASSLAWPDIGFTEAFF	TGTGCCAGCAGCTTAGCGTGGCCAGATATCGGGTTCACTGAAGCTTTCTTT
.	TRBD1	TRBV28	TRBJ2-7	CASTLGTGPYEQYF	TGTGCCAGCACCCTAGGGACAGGACCCTACGAGCAGTACTTC
once	.	TRBV28	TRBJ1-4	CASSSTGNGEKLFF	TGTGCCAGCAGTTCAACAGGGAATGGTGAAAAACTGTTTTTT
.	TRBD2	TRBV7-9	TRBJ2-1	CASSYRTSGWSSYNEQFF	TGTGCCAGCAGCTACCGGACTAGCGGGTGGAGCTCCTACAATGAGCAGTTCTTC
.	.	TRBV4-1	TRBJ2-1	CASSHPWTESSYNEQFF	TGCGCCAGCAGCCACCCTTGGACGGAAAGCTCCTACAATGAGCAGTTCTTC
.	.	TRBV7-3	TRBJ2-7	CASSLAKGGPYEQYF	TGTGCCAGCAGCCTCGCTAAGGGGGGCCCCTACGAGCAGTACTTC
few	TRBD2	TRBV4-1	TRBJ2-7	CASSQEGGFYEQYF	TGCGCCAGCAGCCAAGAGGGGGGGTTCTACGAGCAGTACTTC
.	TRBD2	TRBV30	TRBJ2-1	CAWSRRGREDNEQFF	TGTGCCTGGAGTCGAAGAGGGCGGGAGGACAATGAGCAGTTCTTC
.	.	TRBV6-4	TRBJ2-1	CASSDSMVGAGEQFF	TGTGCCAGCAGTGACTCTATGGTTGGGGCGGGTGAGCAGTTCTTC
.	TRBD2	TRBV28	TRBJ2-3	CASSYSWLAGGTDTQYF	TGTGCCAGCAGTTACTCGTGGCTAGCGGGAGGCACAGATACGCAGTATTTT
.	.	TRBV28	TRBJ1-2	CASTRSQFYNYGYTF	TGTGCCAGCACCCGGAGCCAATTCTATAACTATGGCTACACCTTC
.	.	TRBV28	TRBJ2-3	CASSPLSRTDTQYF	TGTGCCAGCAGCCCTCTTTCCCGCACAGATACGCAGTATTTT
.	TRBD2	TRBV29-1	TRBJ2-7	CSVTLGTSGIYEQYF	TGCAGCGTCACACTTGGGACTAGCGGGATTTACGAGCAGTACTTC
.	TRBD1	TRBV28	TRBJ2-2	CATLPGQGAGELFF	TGTGCCACCCTCCCGGGACAGGGGGCCGGGGAGCTGTTTTTT
.	.	TRBV6-1	TRBJ2-7	CASKEGPYEQYF	TGTGCCAGCAAGGAGGGGCCCTACGAGCAGTACTTC
.	.	TRBV30	TRBJ2-1	CAWSQTRNEQFF	TGTGCCTGGAGTCAAACCCGCAATGAGCAGTTCTTC
.	TRBD1	TRBV6-1	TRBJ2-2	CASSEDRGAGELFF	TGTGCCAGCAGTGAAGACAGGGGGGCCGGGGAGCTGTTTTTT
.	.	TRBV27	TRBJ1-1	CASSQGGAGNTEAFF	TGTGCCAGCAGTCAGGGCGGGGCGGGGAACACTGAAGCTTTCTTT
once	.	TRBV5-1	TRBJ2-7	CASSQQGIGEQYF	TGCGCCAGCAGCCAACAGGGTATCGGCGAGCAGTACTTC
.	TRBD1	TRBV6-6	TRBJ1-1	CASSTGGPAFF	TGTGCCAGCAGCACAGGGGGCCCAGCTTTCTTT
.	.	TRBV5-1	TRBJ2-2	CASSLLKGGNTGELFF	TGCGCCAGCAGCTTGTTGAAAGGGGGGAACACCGGGGAGCTGTTTTTT
.	.	TRBV30	TRBJ2-3	CAWSEGGTQYF	TGTGCCTGGAGTGAGGGGGGTACGCAGTATTTT
.	.	TRBV7-9	TRBJ2-1	CASSVGTGEQFF	TGTGCCAGCAGCGTAGGGACGGGTGAGCAGTTCTTC
.	.	TRBV7-3	TRBJ2-7	CASSAGQLYEQYF	TGTGCCAGCAGCGCCGGACAGCTCTACGAGCAGTACTTC
.	.	TRBV6-4	TRBJ1-5	CASSEVAGQPQHF	TGTGCCAGCAGTGAAGTGGCGGGTCAGCCCCAGCATTTT
.	.	TRBV2	TRBJ1-5	CASSAGQPQHF	TGTGCCAGCAGTGCCGGGCAGCCCCAGCATTTT
.	.	TRBV7-2	TRBJ1-1	CASSLALSSEAFF	TGTGCCAGCAGCTTAGCGCTATCCAGTGAAGCTTTCTTT
.	.	TRBV27	TRBJ2-3	CASGPGPLGFF	TGTGCCAGCGGCCCTGGGCCCTTGGGATTTTTT
.	TRBD2	TRBV11-3	TRBJ2-2	CASSSTGLAGGELFF	TGTGCCAGCAGTTCTACGGGACTAGCAGGCGGGGAGCTGTTTTTT
.	.	TRBV5-1	TRBJ1-5	CASSLGTGTADQPQHF	TGCGCCAGCAGCTTGGGCACCGGGACGGCGGATCAGCCCCAGCATTTT
once	.	TRBV29-1	TRBJ2-4	CSVDLGQTSRYF	TGCAGCGTTGATCTGGGACAAACAAGCCGGTACTTC
.	.	TRBV2	TRBJ2-7	CASNREVTSYEQYF	TGTGCCAGCAACAGGGAGGTGACCTCCTACGAGCAGTACTTC